Here is one T cell receptor (beta chain) with its context. Antigen unknown. This specimen comes from a study of PD-L1 blockade in urothelial cancer. The overall study: Male sex and bladder-origin urothelial cancer were recorded for about 90% of the roughly 30 patients. Study results and limitations: More expansion of tumor-associated blood clones, seen at 3 weeks, marked durable-benefit patients.

Germline V CDR1 and CDR2: SGHVS, FNYEAQ. The CDR3 spans 15 residues. Trimming left V 5 bases short and J 1 base short, with 15 bases between. Each PCR received spiked synthetic TCR analog templates. The data were produced by immunoSEQ multiplex PCR, yet TCRdb's version contains in-frame clones alone and is incomplete. The repertoire consists of 85,000 to 100,000 clones, with 90% to 95% occurring once and the leading ten covering roughly a tenth. This clonotype was obtained from a man aged 55 to 69 with urothelial cancer. The V gene is TRBV7-6, the J gene TRBJ2-7; possible D gene TRBD2, 7 bases. The input for sequencing was PBMCs, taken around atezolizumab (anti-PD-L1) treatment. For the CDR3, the DNA is TGTGCCAGCAGCCTCCGCGGGGGCACATCCTACGAGCAGTACTTC. Its protein product is CASSLRGGTSYEQYF.